The rows below give T cell receptor beta chains drawn from one sample of a study of blood T cell repertoires in COVID-19. The repertoire was sequenced with immunoSEQ multiplex PCR; TCRdb's copy has only in-frame clones and lacks some. This sample carries 150,000 or so clones, about 86% of them seen once, and the ten largest clones take 29%. Specimen: peripheral blood. These receptors were obtained from a woman in her fifties or sixties with acute or convalescent COVID-19. The CDR3 runs from the conserved cysteine through the conserved F or W. The order of the fields is V gene, J gene, D gene, clone size, CDR3 protein, CDR3 DNA. The D gene is left open where the match is weak. The size entry is marked missing in some rows and otherwise reads once, few, many or a size class.

>TRBV3-1/TRBV3-2|TRBJ2-5|TRBD2|NA
CASSLGLAGVGETQYF
TGTGCCAGCAGCCTAGGACTAGCGGGGGTCGGGGAGACCCAGTACTTC
>TRBV3-1/TRBV3-2|TRBJ2-5|TRBD1|few
CASSLGGQGGETQYF
TGTGCCAGCAGCCTAGGGGGACAGGGGGGAGAGACCCAGTACTTC
>TRBV19|TRBJ1-2|TRBD1|NA
CASIGTDLSRYGYTF
TGTGCCAGTATTGGGACAGACTTAAGCCGCTATGGCTACACCTTC
>TRBV6-6|TRBJ2-5|TRBD2|once
CASSYGLAGGQETQYF
TGTGCCAGCAGTTACGGTCTAGCGGGGGGTCAAGAGACCCAGTACTTC
>TRBV11-2|TRBJ1-4|TRBD1|once
CASSEQGAGGEKLFF
TGTGCCAGCAGCGAACAGGGGGCCGGAGGGGAAAAACTGTTTTTT
>TRBV11-2|TRBJ2-1|TRBD2|NA
CASSLVVGLAGKNEQFF
TGTGCCAGCAGCTTAGTGGTGGGACTAGCGGGGAAAAATGAGCAGTTCTTC
>TRBV5-1|TRBJ1-6|TRBD1|NA
CASSYTGAADSPLHF
TGCGCCAGCAGCTATACAGGGGCGGCGGATTCACCCCTCCACTTT
>TRBV5-1|TRBJ1-2|TRBD1|NA
CASSPRTGQNYGYTF
TGCGCCAGCAGCCCCCGGACAGGGCAGAACTATGGCTACACCTTC
>TRBV5-6|TRBJ1-1|NA|NA
CASSYFSGSGSAEAFF
TGTGCCAGCAGCTATTTTTCGGGGTCGGGGTCCGCTGAAGCTTTCTTT
>TRBV25-1|TRBJ2-1|TRBD2|NA
CASSEIGTSGAFEQFF
TGTGCCAGCAGTGAGATCGGGACTAGCGGGGCTTTTGAGCAGTTCTTC
>TRBV5-1|TRBJ2-3|NA|NA
CASSLGGNQGDTQYF
TGCGCCAGCAGCTTGGGCGGGAACCAAGGGGATACGCAGTATTTT
>TRBV7-2|TRBJ1-2|TRBD1|NA
CASSLPGQGAYGYTF
TGTGCCAGCAGCCTACCGGGACAGGGGGCTTATGGCTACACCTTC
>TRBV5-6|TRBJ1-1|TRBD1|few
CASNRQGEAFF
TGTGCCAGCAACAGACAGGGGGAAGCTTTCTTT
>TRBV12-3/TRBV12-4|TRBJ1-2|TRBD1|NA
CASSPGTGDSYTF
TGTGCCAGCAGTCCCGGGACAGGGGATTCTTACACCTTC
>TRBV27|TRBJ1-5|TRBD1|NA
CASRAGGSQPQHF
TGTGCCAGCAGGGCAGGGGGAAGTCAGCCCCAGCATTTT
>TRBV19|TRBJ2-1|NA|NA
CASSIESGRRLLSYNEQFF
TGTGCCAGTAGTATAGAGTCTGGGAGAAGACTACTCTCCTACAATGAGCAGTTCTTC
>TRBV10-3|TRBJ1-2|NA|NA
CAIREGLYGYTF
TGTGCCATCAGGGAGGGACTCTATGGCTACACCTTC
>TRBV27|TRBJ1-1|TRBD1|NA
CATYDRGGSAFF
TGTGCCACTTACGACAGGGGGGGATCGGCTTTCTTT
>TRBV20-1|TRBJ2-1|TRBD2|NA
CSASAGGPYNEQFF
TGCAGTGCTAGTGCGGGGGGGCCCTACAATGAGCAGTTCTTC
>TRBV6-6|TRBJ1-3|NA|few
CASGGSSGNTIYF
TGTGCCAGCGGGGGGTCCAGTGGAAACACCATATATTTT
>TRBV29-1|TRBJ2-3|NA|NA
CSVEVDRGAPTTQYF
TGCAGCGTTGAAGTGGATCGGGGGGCACCCACGACGCAGTATTTT
>TRBV4-1|TRBJ2-1|NA|few
CASSQDQVMSSYNEQFF
TGCGCCAGCAGCCAAGATCAAGTGATGAGCTCCTACAATGAGCAGTTCTTC
>TRBV14|TRBJ1-6|NA|NA
CASSPAGSGVGTLHF
TGTGCCAGCAGCCCGGCCGGGAGCGGGGTTGGAACCCTCCACTTT
>TRBV5-1|TRBJ2-1|TRBD1|NA
CASSSDRGQLTNEQFF
TGCGCCAGCAGCTCAGACAGGGGGCAACTGACGAATGAGCAGTTCTTC
>TRBV5-5|TRBJ2-2|NA|NA
CASSLASGRTGELFF
TGTGCCAGCAGCTTGGCGAGCGGTCGTACCGGGGAGCTGTTTTTT
>TRBV2|TRBJ1-4|TRBD1|NA
CASSEFVGGGEKLFF
TGTGCCAGCAGTGAGTTCGTAGGGGGCGGTGAAAAACTGTTTTTT
>TRBV7-9|TRBJ1-1|TRBD1|NA
CASSKTGDPRTEAFF
TGTGCCAGCAGCAAGACAGGGGACCCGCGCACTGAAGCTTTCTTT
>TRBV18|TRBJ1-5|TRBD1|NA
CASSGGGSGNQPQHF
TGTGCCAGCTCAGGAGGGGGCTCAGGCAATCAGCCCCAGCATTTT
>TRBV7-2|TRBJ1-5|NA|NA
CASSLGWRDQPQHF
TGTGCCAGCAGCTTAGGGTGGCGGGATCAGCCCCAGCATTTT
>TRBV6-5|TRBJ2-1|NA|NA
CASSYNGVHEQFF
TGTGCCAGCAGTTATAACGGGGTCCATGAGCAGTTCTTC
>TRBV30|TRBJ2-3|TRBD1|NA
CASQAGTGTTDTQYF
TGTGCCTCCCAGGCCGGGACAGGGACAACAGATACGCAGTATTTT
>TRBV5-4|TRBJ2-1|TRBD1|NA
CASTPDRGRDEQFF
TGTGCCAGCACCCCGGACAGGGGTAGGGATGAGCAGTTCTTC
>TRBV19|TRBJ1-5|NA|NA
CASRGGAVDSNQPQHF
TGTGCCAGTAGGGGGGGGGCGGTGGATAGCAATCAGCCCCAGCATTTT
>TRBV6-5|TRBJ2-3|NA|NA
CASSDIGITDTQYF
TGTGCCAGCTCGGACATTGGGATCACAGATACGCAGTATTTT
>TRBV6-1|TRBJ1-1|NA|many
CASSEWTREAFF
TGTGCCAGCAGTGAATGGACACGCGAAGCTTTCTTT
>TRBV4-1|TRBJ1-5|NA|NA
CASSQGRGNSNQPQHF
TGCGCCAGCAGCCAAGGAAGGGGAAATAGCAATCAGCCCCAGCATTTT
>TRBV27|TRBJ2-1|TRBD1|NA
CASSWGQGVGEQFF
TGTGCCAGCAGTTGGGGACAGGGCGTCGGTGAGCAGTTCTTC
>TRBV19|TRBJ1-1|NA|few
CASSTQIMTEAFF
TGTGCCAGTAGTACACAAATTATGACTGAAGCTTTCTTT
>TRBV6-5|TRBJ1-2|TRBD1|NA
CASILDRDYGYTF
TGTGCCAGCATTCTTGACAGGGACTATGGCTACACCTTC
>TRBV14|TRBJ1-6|TRBD1|NA
CASSQAGTVNSPLHF
TGTGCCAGCAGCCAGGCCGGGACAGTCAATTCACCCCTCCACTTT
>TRBV5-1|TRBJ2-3|TRBD2|NA
CASSLATSGATSTDTQYF
TGCGCCAGCAGCTTGGCCACTAGCGGAGCCACTAGCACAGATACGCAGTATTTT
>TRBV5-5|TRBJ1-3|NA|NA
CASSLFGGSGNTIYF
TGTGCCAGCAGCTTGTTCGGGGGATCGGGAAACACCATATATTTT
>TRBV7-2|TRBJ2-1|TRBD2|NA
CASSLGSGVPRHEQFF
TGTGCCAGCAGCTTAGGGAGCGGGGTCCCAAGGCATGAGCAGTTCTTC
>TRBV5-5|TRBJ2-7|NA|NA
CASSLSGPYEQYF
TGTGCCAGCAGCTTGAGCGGACCCTACGAGCAGTACTTC
>TRBV12-5|TRBJ2-1|TRBD2|once
CASGLDRGGPGNEQFF
TGTGCTAGTGGTTTGGATCGGGGGGGCCCTGGTAATGAGCAGTTCTTC